Shown below are 21 T cell receptor beta chains from a single sample sequenced in a study of PD-L1 blockade in urothelial cancer. Measured with immunoSEQ multiplex PCR; TCRdb has only the in-frame clones, and not every one. The table has approximately 50,000 clones, 84% seen once; the top ten hold 1% to 1.5%. Time point here: pretreatment peripheral blood. The sequencing here drew on PBMCs, taken around atezolizumab (anti-PD-L1) treatment. The receptors shown here come from a man aged 50 to 60 with urothelial cancer.

The V gene is TRBV6-1, the J gene TRBJ2-1, with 9 bases that match TRBD2. The CDR3 loop spans 17 amino acids. Germline values: CDR1 MNHNS, CDR2 SASEGT. The junction had 18 bases not matched to a gene; V was cut back by 1 base and J by 14 bases. This CDR3 is CASSEGRGMTSGDKKFF. As DNA, the CDR3 is TGTGCCAGCAGTGAAGGGAGGGGGATGACTAGCGGAGATAAGAAGTTCTTC.

This chain uses TRBV5-6 with TRBJ2-5, with D unclear. The DNA matches TRBJ2-7 better at its end, which makes the J call doubtful. Germline V gene data show CDR1 as SGHDT and CDR2 as YYEEEE. This CDR3 region has 14 residues. The chain's CDR3 is CASSTTQRRSEQYF. CDR3 nucleotide sequence: TGTGCCAGCAGCACGACCCAGCGAAGAAGCGAGCAGTACTTC.

This rearrangement joins TRBV23-1 to TRBJ2-3; possibly TRBD1 for D (5 bases). TRBV23-1 is reported as an ORF; its role is uncertain. With 0 bases removed from V and 4 bases from J, the gap between germline ends came to 11 bases. CDR3 length: 15 residues. Here the CDR3 reads CASSQSAGRADTQYF. CDR3 in DNA: TGCGCCAGCAGTCAATCGGCAGGGCGTGCAGATACGCAGTATTTT.

This clone came up once. The V and J genes are TRBV27 and TRBJ2-7; 10 bases align to TRBD2. Germline assignment: CDR1 MNHEY and CDR2 SMNVEV (reference sequence). This CDR3 comprises 12 residues. The junction had 6 bases not matched to a gene; V was cut back by 7 bases and J by 9 bases. CDR3 DNA sequence: TGTGCCAGCACAACTAGCGGGAATCGGCAGTACTTC. Translation gives CASTTSGNRQYF.

The chain recombines TRBV10-3 with TRBJ2-1, with 8 bases matching TRBD1. The CDR3 loop spans 15 amino acids. The V gene end was trimmed by 5 bases and the J gene end by 5 bases; junction bases not matched to a gene: 8. CDR1 ENHRY and CDR2 SYGVKD come from the germline V gene. The CDR3 nucleotides are TGTGCCATCAGTCATCAGGGGGCGCAGGACAATGAGCAGTTCTTC. Residues: CAISHQGAQDNEQFF.

This clone was counted between two and nine times. The CDR3 DNA reads TGCGCCAGCAGGGGACAGGGCTACGAGCAGTACTTC. As protein: CASRGQGYEQYF. The gene calls are TRBV4-1 and TRBJ2-7, with 9 bases that match TRBD1. Per germline, CDR1 MGHRA and CDR2 YSYEKL. Germline trimming cut 6 bases from V and 3 bases from J; bases unmatched to any gene: 0. This CDR3 comprises 12 residues.

This rearrangement joins TRBV18 to TRBJ1-5, with 7 bases aligning to TRBD1. Per the germline V gene, CDR1 is KGHSH and CDR2 is LQKENI. This CDR3 comprises 15 residues. The trim removed 2 bases at V and 4 bases at J, leaving 5 bases unmatched. The chain's CDR3 is CASSPGETGNQPQHF. CDR3 nucleotides: TGTGCCAGCTCACCAGGGGAGACAGGGAATCAGCCCCAGCATTTT.

V is TRBV30 and J is TRBJ2-7; TRBD1 aligns across 10 bases. The CDR3 spans 14 residues. J gave up 4 bases and V 5 bases, and 8 bases lay outside the gene matches. The germline CDR1 and CDR2 sequences are GTSNPN and SVGIG (reference sequence). CDR3 DNA sequence: TGTGCCTGGGAGGCCCGGGACAGGGGTTACGAGCAGTACTTC. Residues: CAWEARDRGYEQYF.

This clone has more than one count but fewer than ten. The CDR3 loop reads CASSNTGAEQYF. CDR3 DNA: TGTGCCAGCAGCAATACAGGGGCCGAGCAGTACTTC. The rearrangement links TRBV21-1 to TRBJ2-7; TRBD1 reflects the table's D call only, with no check against the DNA. TRBV21-1 constitutes a pseudogene. This CDR3 contains 12 residues.

The genes are TRBV7-9 and TRBJ2-2; 9 positions match TRBD1. This CDR3 is 15 amino acids long. The ends lost 1 base at V and 3 bases at J; junction bases unmatched: 0. The V gene's germline CDR1 is SEHNR and CDR2 FQNEAQ (reference sequence). This CDR3 reads CASSLGQGDTGELFF. CDR3 in DNA: TGTGCCAGCAGCTTAGGACAGGGGGACACCGGGGAGCTGTTTTTT.

V and J are TRBV6-4 and TRBJ2-1, with 9 bases aligning to TRBD2. This CDR3 is built from 18 residues. Germline loops: CDR1 MRHNA, CDR2 SNTAGT. J was trimmed by 6 bases and V by 0 bases; bases with no gene match: 12. The CDR3: CASSDSTASGGPTNEQFF. In DNA form, the CDR3 reads TGTGCCAGCAGTGACTCGACGGCCAGCGGGGGGCCCACCAATGAGCAGTTCTTC.

The rearrangement joins TRBV2 to TRBJ1-2, with D possibly being TRBD1 (6 bases). Trimming shortened V by 5 bases and J by 5 bases, and 9 bases separated the two germline ends. This CDR3 is 12 amino acids long. Germline loops: CDR1 SNHLY, CDR2 FYNNEI. CDR3 bases: TGTGCCAGCAGTAAGACAGGTTATGGCTACACCTTC. Its translation: CASSKTGYGYTF.

The chain uses TRBV5-6 and TRBJ2-1, with 10 bases matching TRBD1. Looked up from germline, CDR1 is SGHDT and CDR2 is YYEEEE. The CDR3 runs to 18 residues. V dropped 4 bases and J dropped 7; count of bases not matched to a gene: 17. CDR3 DNA: TGTGCCAGCAGCCCGGTGGACAGGGGGGGGAGGCTCGCAAATGAGCAGTTCTTC. Amino acids: CASSPVDRGGRLANEQFF.

The rearrangement joins TRBV5-1 to TRBJ2-7, with D possibly being TRBD1 (5 bases). Germline assignment: CDR1 SGHRS and CDR2 YFSETQ. The CDR3 is made up of 13 amino acids. Between the trimmed V and J ends, which lost 3 bases and 2 bases, there was a span of 9 bases. The CDR3 sequence is CASSSQGTYEQYF. The CDR3 DNA reads TGCGCCAGCAGCTCGCAGGGCACCTACGAGCAGTACTTC.

The gene calls are TRBV19 and TRBJ2-5, with 8 bases that match TRBD2. J was trimmed by 0 bases and V by 3 bases; bases with no gene match: 3. CDR3 length equals 15 residues. Per the germline V gene, CDR1 is LNHDA and CDR2 is SQIVND (reference sequence). As DNA, the CDR3 is TGTGCCAGTAGTATTAGGCGGGGGGACCAAGAGACCCAGTACTTC. Encoded protein: CASSIRRGDQETQYF.

This clone was detected only once. V and J are TRBV7-3 and TRBJ1-2; D is unresolved. Deletions cut 1 base from V and 13 bases from J, with 28 bases between. Germline CDR1 reads SGHTA; CDR2 reads FQGTGA. This CDR3 region has 17 residues. Here the CDR3 reads CASSLNELSKLPPTSTF. The DNA of the CDR3 is TGTGCCAGCAGCTTAAACGAGTTATCAAAACTTCCACCAACTAGCACCTTC.

This chain uses TRBV4-2 with TRBJ2-7, with TRBD1 identical over 9 bases. The J segment lost 6 bases and the V segment lost 1 base, leaving 7 bases of the junction unmatched. The CDR3 loop spans 15 amino acids. Germline V gene lookup returns CDR1 LGHNA and CDR2 YNFKEQ. The chain's CDR3 is CASSQVGQGVSEQYF. As DNA, the CDR3 is TGTGCCAGCAGCCAAGTGGGACAGGGTGTGAGCGAGCAGTACTTC.

V is TRBV5-4 and J is TRBJ1-1, with 9 bases aligning to TRBD1. Unmatched junction bases numbered 8, after V lost 2 bases and J lost 6 bases. CDR3 length: 15 residues. Germline assignment: CDR1 SGHNT and CDR2 YYREEE (reference sequence). The CDR3 DNA is TGTGCCAGCAGCTTACGAGACAGGGGGGCATCTGAAGCTTTCTTT. Its protein product is CASSLRDRGASEAFF.

This clone showed up just once. J is TRBJ2-1 and V is TRBV14, with 11 bases lining up with TRBD2. This CDR3 contains 17 residues. The germline gives CDR1 SGHDN, CDR2 FVKESK. J was trimmed by 7 bases and V by 1 base; bases with no gene match: 9. CDR3 loop: CASSQGLAGGPGNEQFF. The DNA for the CDR3 is TGTGCCAGCAGCCAAGGGCTAGCGGGAGGTCCGGGGAATGAGCAGTTCTTC. The variable domain in full, completed from reference TRBV14 and TRBJ2-1, reads EAGVTQFPSHSVIEKGQTVTLRCDPISGHDNLYWYRRVMGKEIKFLLHFVKESKQDESGMPNNRFLAERTGGTYSTLKVQPAELEDSGVYFCASSQGLAGGPGNEQFFGPGTRLTVL.

The chain combines TRBV1 with TRBJ2-5; the table assigns TRBD2, which was not confirmed against the DNA. TRBV1 is labeled a pseudogene. The CDR3 is 17 amino acids. CDR3 in amino acids: CTSSPFAGGPLGETQYF. The CDR3 coding sequence is TGCACCAGCAGCCCCTTTGCGGGGGGGCCACTCGGAGAGACCCAGTACTTC.

The chain combines TRBV5-1 with TRBJ1-2; 7 positions match TRBD1. The V gene end was trimmed by 0 bases and the J gene end by 2 bases; junction bases not matched to a gene: 4. Germline CDR1 SGHRS, CDR2 YFSETQ. The CDR3 has 15 residues. The CDR3 nucleotides read TGCGCCAGCAGCTTGGGTGGGACAGAAAACTATGGCTACACCTTC. Its translation is CASSLGGTENYGYTF.